This entry is about one TCR beta chain. Other DNA sequences within the sample encode an identical CDR3. The data belong to a study of blood T cell repertoires in COVID-19. For the study at large: COVID-19 samples, acute and convalescent, were from the United States, Italy and Spain. T cells, B-cell-depleted T cells, or PBMCs supplied cDNA or gDNA.

Per the original methods: Cell counts per sample came from amplifying reference gene primers. The method was immunoSEQ multiplex PCR; TCRdb's version includes in-frame clones alone and lacks a portion of them. V, J and clone size are those of that table, while D and trimming were read from the DNA. In the table there are around 200,000 clones, 86% of which are singletons. Germline CDR1 SGHTA, CDR2 FQGNSA. CDR3 length: 14 residues. Deletions cut 5 bases from V and 0 bases from J, with 8 bases between. The clonotype was recovered from a woman aged 45-59 years with acute or convalescent COVID-19. Sequencing input: peripheral blood. The genes are TRBV7-2 and TRBJ1-5; D unclear. The CDR3 region has the DNA TGTGCCAGCAGCCCCACATATAGCAATCAGCCCCAGCATTTT. Amino acid sequence: CASSPTYSNQPQHF.